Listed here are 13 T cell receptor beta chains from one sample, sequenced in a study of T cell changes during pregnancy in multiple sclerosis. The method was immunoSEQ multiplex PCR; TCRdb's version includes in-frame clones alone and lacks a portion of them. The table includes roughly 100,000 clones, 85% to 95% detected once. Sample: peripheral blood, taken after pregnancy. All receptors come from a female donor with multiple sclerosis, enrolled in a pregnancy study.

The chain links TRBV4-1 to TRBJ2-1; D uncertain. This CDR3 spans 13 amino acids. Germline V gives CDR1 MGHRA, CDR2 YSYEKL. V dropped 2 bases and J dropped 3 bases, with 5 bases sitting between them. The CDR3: CASSQFYYNEQFF. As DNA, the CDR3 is TGCGCCAGCAGCCAATTCTACTACAATGAGCAGTTCTTC.

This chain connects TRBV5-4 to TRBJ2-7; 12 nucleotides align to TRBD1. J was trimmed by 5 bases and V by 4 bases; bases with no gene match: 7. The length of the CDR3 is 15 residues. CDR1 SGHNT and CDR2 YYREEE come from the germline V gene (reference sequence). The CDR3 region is CASSTRGTGGDEQYF. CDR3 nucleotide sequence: TGTGCCAGCAGCACCCGCGGGACAGGGGGCGACGAGCAGTACTTC. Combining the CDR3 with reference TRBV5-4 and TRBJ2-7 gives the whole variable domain ETGVTQSPTHLIKTRGQQVTLRCSSQSGHNTVSWYQQALGQGPQFIFQYYREEENGRGNFPPRFSGLQFPNYSSELNVNALELDDSALYLCASSTRGTGGDEQYFGPGTRLTVT.

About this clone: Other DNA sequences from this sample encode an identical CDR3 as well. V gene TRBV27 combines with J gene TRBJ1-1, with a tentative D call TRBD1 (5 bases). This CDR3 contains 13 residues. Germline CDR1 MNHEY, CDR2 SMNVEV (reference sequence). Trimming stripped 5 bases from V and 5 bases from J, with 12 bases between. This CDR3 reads CASSLQGRTEAFF. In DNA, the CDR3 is TGTGCCAGCAGTCTTCAGGGTAGGACTGAAGCTTTCTTT.

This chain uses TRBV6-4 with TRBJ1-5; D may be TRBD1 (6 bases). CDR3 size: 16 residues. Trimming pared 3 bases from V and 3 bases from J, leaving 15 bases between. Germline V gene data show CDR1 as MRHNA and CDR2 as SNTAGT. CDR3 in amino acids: CASSETRQGINQPQHF. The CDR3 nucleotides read TGTGCCAGCAGTGAAACTAGGCAGGGGATCAATCAGCCCCAGCATTTT.

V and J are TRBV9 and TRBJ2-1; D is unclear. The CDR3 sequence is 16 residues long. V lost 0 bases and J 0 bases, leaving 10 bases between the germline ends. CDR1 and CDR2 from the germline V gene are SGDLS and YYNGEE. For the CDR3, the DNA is TGTGCCAGCAGCGTAGGAGGTCAGAGCTCCTACAATGAGCAGTTCTTC. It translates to CASSVGGQSSYNEQFF.

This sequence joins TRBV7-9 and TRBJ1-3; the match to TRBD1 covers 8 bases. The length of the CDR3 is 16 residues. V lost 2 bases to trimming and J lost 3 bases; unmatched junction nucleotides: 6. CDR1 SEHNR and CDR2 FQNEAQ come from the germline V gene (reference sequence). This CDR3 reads CASSLTQGAGGNTIYF. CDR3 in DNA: TGTGCCAGCAGCTTAACGCAGGGGGCGGGTGGAAACACCATATATTTT.

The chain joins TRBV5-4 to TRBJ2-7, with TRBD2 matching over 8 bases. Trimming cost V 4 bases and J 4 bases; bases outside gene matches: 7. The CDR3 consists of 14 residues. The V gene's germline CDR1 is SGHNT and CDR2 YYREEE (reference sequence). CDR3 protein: CASSRSGSLYEQYF. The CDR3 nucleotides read TGTGCCAGCAGCCGGAGCGGGAGTTTGTACGAGCAGTACTTC. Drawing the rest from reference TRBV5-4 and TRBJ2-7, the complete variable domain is ETGVTQSPTHLIKTRGQQVTLRCSSQSGHNTVSWYQQALGQGPQFIFQYYREEENGRGNFPPRFSGLQFPNYSSELNVNALELDDSALYLCASSRSGSLYEQYFGPGTRLTVT.

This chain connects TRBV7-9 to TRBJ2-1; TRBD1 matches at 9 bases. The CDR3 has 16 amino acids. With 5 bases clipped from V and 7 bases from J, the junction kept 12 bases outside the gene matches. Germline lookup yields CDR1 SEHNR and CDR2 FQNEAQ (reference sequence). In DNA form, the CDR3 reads TGTGCCAGCAGCCTAACGGGACAGGGTAAAATGAATGAGCAGTTCTTC. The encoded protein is CASSLTGQGKMNEQFF. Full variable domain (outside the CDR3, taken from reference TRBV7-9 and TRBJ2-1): DTGVSQNPRHKITKRGQNVTFRCDPISEHNRLYWYRQTLGQGPEFLTYFQNEAQLEKSRLLSDRFSAERPKGSFSTLEIQRTEQGDSAMYLCASSLTGQGKMNEQFFGPGTRLTVL.

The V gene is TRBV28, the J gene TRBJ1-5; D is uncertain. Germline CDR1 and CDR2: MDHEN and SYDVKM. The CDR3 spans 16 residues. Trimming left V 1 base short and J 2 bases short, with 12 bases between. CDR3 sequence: CASSLYVGQGNQPQHF. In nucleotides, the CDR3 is TGTGCCAGCAGTTTATATGTGGGCCAGGGCAATCAGCCCCAGCATTTT.

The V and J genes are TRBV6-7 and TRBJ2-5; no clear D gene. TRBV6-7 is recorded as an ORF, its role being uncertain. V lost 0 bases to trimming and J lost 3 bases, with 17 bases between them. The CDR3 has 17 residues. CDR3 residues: CASSYSEDLWVEETQYF. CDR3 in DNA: TGTGCCAGCAGTTACTCAGAGGATCTCTGGGTCGAAGAGACCCAGTACTTC.

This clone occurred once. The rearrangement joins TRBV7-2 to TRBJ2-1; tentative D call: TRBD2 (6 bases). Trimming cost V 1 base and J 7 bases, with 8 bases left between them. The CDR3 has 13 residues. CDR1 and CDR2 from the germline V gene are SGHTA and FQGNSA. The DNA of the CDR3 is TGTGCCAGCAGCTTAGATCGGGGGAATGAGCAGTTCTTC. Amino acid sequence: CASSLDRGNEQFF.

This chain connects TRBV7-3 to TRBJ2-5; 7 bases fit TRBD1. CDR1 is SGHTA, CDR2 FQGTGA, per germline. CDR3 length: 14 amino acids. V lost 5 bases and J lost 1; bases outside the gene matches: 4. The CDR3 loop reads CASSERGLQETQYF. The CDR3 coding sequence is TGTGCCAGCAGCGAGAGGGGGCTCCAAGAGACCCAGTACTTC.

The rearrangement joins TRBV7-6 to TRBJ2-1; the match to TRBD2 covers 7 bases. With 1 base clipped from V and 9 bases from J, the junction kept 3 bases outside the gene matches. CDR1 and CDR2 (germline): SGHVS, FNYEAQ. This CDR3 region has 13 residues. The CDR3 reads CASSLVTSTEQFF. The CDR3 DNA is TGTGCCAGCAGCTTAGTGACTAGCACTGAGCAGTTCTTC.